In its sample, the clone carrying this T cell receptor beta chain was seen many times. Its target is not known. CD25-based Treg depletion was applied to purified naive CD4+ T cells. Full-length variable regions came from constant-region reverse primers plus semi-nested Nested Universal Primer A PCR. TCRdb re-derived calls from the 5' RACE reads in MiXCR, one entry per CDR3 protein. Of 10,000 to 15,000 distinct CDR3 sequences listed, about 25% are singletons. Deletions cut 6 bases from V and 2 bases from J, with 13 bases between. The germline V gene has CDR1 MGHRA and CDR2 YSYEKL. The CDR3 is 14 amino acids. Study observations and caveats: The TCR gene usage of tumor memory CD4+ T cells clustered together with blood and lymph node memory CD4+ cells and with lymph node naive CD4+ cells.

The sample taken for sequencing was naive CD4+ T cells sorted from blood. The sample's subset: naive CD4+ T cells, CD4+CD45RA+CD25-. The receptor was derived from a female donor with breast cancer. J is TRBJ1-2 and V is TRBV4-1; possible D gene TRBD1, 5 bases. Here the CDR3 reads CASRGTGRNYGYTF. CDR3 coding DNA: TGCGCCAGCAGGGGGACCGGCCGGAACTATGGCTACACCTTC.